The source of this TCR beta chain is a study of regulatory T cells in long-lasting Graves disease. Findings and limits, study-wide: Peripheral blood alone, not thyroid tissue, underwent study.

Construction of TCR beta libraries relied on iRepertoire HTBI primers and on Arm-PCR targeting CDR3 regions. In the source study's methods: Samples collectively showed some 60 TRBV and approximately 14 TRBJ segments. Each CDR3 protein is one row after TCRdb ran MiXCR on the multiplex PCR reads. The V and J calls, along with clone size, are taken from TCRdb and not from the paper's own processing. This sample has approximately 440,000 distinct CDR3 sequences, with about a sixth found just once. This clonotype has more than one count but fewer than ten. Its antigen remains unknown. The time point denotes: newly diagnosed GD, antithyroid drugs for less than 3 months. Generation of the TCR library employed RNA extracted from PBMCs. These data are also associated with another study on T cells in Graves' hyperthyroidism and ophthalmopathy. From that paper: HTBI primers were employed in a first-round RT-PCR of the TCR CDR3.

The receptor was isolated from a man between 40 and 49 years old with Graves disease. This specimen consisted of peripheral blood mononuclear cells (PBMCs), obtained at new diagnosis, from a patient treated with antithyroid drugs.

The CDR3 DNA sequence: TGTGCCAGCAGTTCCCCGGAGGCGGTCAACTATGGCTACACCTTC. It specifies CASSSPEAVNYGYTF. The V gene is TRBV28, the J gene TRBJ1-2; no clear D. Looked up from germline, CDR1 is MDHEN and CDR2 is SYDVKM. The CDR3 is 15 amino acids. The V end lost 4 bases, the J end lost 2 bases, and 14 bases lay between the germline ends.